The 16 T cell receptor beta chains reported below all come from one sample, sequenced in a study of memory CD4+ T cells and cytomegalovirus serostatus. Single viable CD3+CD4+CD8-CD45RO+ cells were sorted as the memory CD4+ T cells. The protocol was immunoSEQ multiplex PCR, while the TCRdb copy is restricted to in-frame clones and leaves out a portion. The sample shows about 80,000 clones, over 80% of them seen only once. Sequencing used memory CD4+ T cells from blood. All receptors come from an adult in good health and CMV-seronegative.

The gene calls are TRBV4-2 and TRBJ1-3; no clear D gene. CDR1 and CDR2 from the germline V gene are LGHNA and YNFKEQ. Trimming stripped 6 bases from V and 0 bases from J, with 15 bases between. This CDR3 spans 16 amino acids. This CDR3 is CASRNAPGDSGNTIYF. In nucleotides, the CDR3 is TGTGCCAGCAGGAACGCCCCCGGAGACTCTGGAAACACCATATATTTT.

In its sample, this clone was seen a few times. The rearrangement joins TRBV7-3 to TRBJ2-3; D is possibly TRBD2 (5 bases). Between the trimmed V and J ends, which lost 2 bases and 1 base, there was a span of 10 bases. Looked up from germline, CDR1 is SGHTA and CDR2 is FQGTGA. This CDR3 contains 15 residues. The CDR3 DNA reads as TGTGCCAGCAGCTTAGGGAGATGGGGCACAGATACGCAGTATTTT. This codes for CASSLGRWGTDTQYF. The full variable domain, with the rest looked up from reference TRBV7-3 and TRBJ2-3, is GAGVSQTPSNKVTEKGKYVELRCDPISGHTALYWYRQSLGQGPEFLIYFQGTGAADDSGLPNDRFFAVRPEGSVSTLKIQRTERGDSAVYLCASSLGRWGTDTQYFGPGTRLTVL.

V usage is TRBV11-3 and J usage is TRBJ1-1; tentative D call: TRBD1 (5 bases). The germline V and J ends were trimmed by 2 bases and 3 bases, with 10 bases remaining between them. This CDR3 spans 14 amino acids. Germline V CDR1 and CDR2: SGHNT, YENEEA. This CDR3 reads CASSLREGDTEAFF. Written as DNA, the CDR3 is TGTGCCAGCAGCTTAAGGGAAGGGGACACTGAAGCTTTCTTT.

As regards this clone: At the DNA level, this CDR3 is encoded by other sequences in the same sample as well. The chain couples TRBV30 to TRBJ1-3; D unclear. Germline V lookup: CDR1 GTSNPN, CDR2 SVGIG (reference sequence). Trimming shortened V by 3 bases and J by 1 base, and 4 bases separated the two germline ends. The CDR3 has 12 amino acids. In DNA, the CDR3 is TGTGCCTGGAGGGGGTCTGGAAACACCATATATTTT. Protein sequence: CAWRGSGNTIYF.

This sequence joins TRBV10-3 and TRBJ1-5; 10 bases are a match to TRBD1. J was trimmed by 1 base and V by 6 bases; bases with no gene match: 15. Germline values: CDR1 ENHRY, CDR2 SYGVKD. The CDR3 loop spans 19 amino acids. CDR3 amino acids: CAIRAGTGAGGASNQPQHF. The CDR3 DNA reads TGTGCCATCAGGGCCGGGACAGGGGCGGGGGGGGCGAGCAATCAGCCCCAGCATTTT.

In its sample, this clone was seen once. This chain connects TRBV4-3 to TRBJ2-6; D is uncertain. Germline V gene lookup returns CDR1 LGHNA and CDR2 YSLEER. The CDR3 runs 15 residues. Trimming pared 4 bases from V and 0 bases from J, leaving 7 bases between. CDR3 nucleotides: TGCGCCAGCAGCCCCATAGCCTCTGGGGCCAACGTCCTGACTTTC. Its protein product is CASSPIASGANVLTF.

The chain couples TRBV9 to TRBJ1-2; 8 bases agree with TRBD1. CDR1 and CDR2 (germline): SGDLS, YYNGEE. The CDR3 extends over 13 amino acids. With V trimmed by 4 bases and J by 7 bases, 6 bases remained unmatched. CDR3 in DNA: TGTGCCAGCAGCCGACAGGGGAATCGTGGCTACACCTTC. It specifies CASSRQGNRGYTF.

This clone was seen a single time. V and J are TRBV11-2 and TRBJ1-3; TRBD1 aligns across 7 bases. The CDR3 covers 14 residues. The germline V gene encodes CDR1 SGHAT and CDR2 FQNNGV. J gave up 2 bases and V 4 bases, and 2 bases lay outside the gene matches. The CDR3 sequence is CASSSGTAGNTIYF. The CDR3 DNA reads TGTGCCAGCAGCTCCGGGACAGCTGGAAACACCATATATTTT.

CDR3 DNA: TGCGCCAGCAGCTTGACAGCCTCCCGGTCGAACACTGAAGCTTTCTTT. Residues: CASSLTASRSNTEAFF. The rearrangement joins TRBV5-1 to TRBJ1-1, with D unresolved. This CDR3 contains 16 residues. The germline CDR1 and CDR2 sequences are SGHRS and YFSETQ. Trimming took 1 base from V and 1 from J, leaving 14 bases between them.

This sequence joins TRBV5-5 and TRBJ1-2; D perhaps matches TRBD1 (6 bases). The CDR3 loop spans 16 amino acids. CDR1 and CDR2 from the germline V gene are SGHKS and YYEKEE (reference sequence). V was pared by 4 bases and J by 4 bases, with 20 bases between. The chain's CDR3 is CASSPGWGALSYGYTF. The DNA of the CDR3 is TGTGCCAGCAGCCCAGGATGGGGGGCGCTTAGCTATGGCTACACCTTC.

V usage is TRBV6-6 and J usage is TRBJ1-3; TRBD1 matches 9 bases. The CDR3 length is 16 residues. The V segment lost 6 bases and the J segment 4 bases; nucleotides outside the gene matches: 10. Germline loops: CDR1 MNHNY, CDR2 SVGAGI (reference sequence). CDR3 residues: CASRRGTGRLGNTIYF. CDR3 nucleotides: TGTGCCAGCAGAAGGGGGACAGGGCGACTCGGAAACACCATATATTTT.

The CDR3 region is CASSPGQGATQPQHF. The CDR3 region has the DNA TGTGCCAGCAGTCCGGGACAGGGGGCCACTCAGCCCCAGCATTTT. The chain is built from TRBV5-8 and TRBJ1-5, with 12 bases identical to TRBD1. V trimming: 5 bases; J trimming: 6 bases; junction bases outside the gene matches: 6. Germline CDR1 is SGHTS and CDR2 is YDEGEE. CDR3 size: 15 residues.

The chain links TRBV5-1 to TRBJ2-7; 10 bases align to TRBD2. The V gene end was trimmed by 3 bases and the J gene end by 4 bases; junction bases not matched to a gene: 7. CDR3 size: 15 residues. Germline V gene sequence: CDR1 SGHRS, CDR2 YFSETQ. CDR3 coding DNA: TGCGCCAGCAGCTCCTTACCGGGACTAGCGTACGAGCAGTACTTC. Its translation: CASSSLPGLAYEQYF.

The rearrangement uses TRBV7-8 and TRBJ2-1; 9 bases match TRBD2. V lost 5 bases to trimming and J lost 6 bases; unmatched junction nucleotides: 11. This CDR3 is built from 16 residues. Germline V gene sequence: CDR1 SGHVS, CDR2 FQNEAQ. The CDR3 region is CASSPEGWRGGNEQFF. The CDR3, as DNA: TGTGCCAGCAGCCCCGAGGGGTGGCGGGGGGGCAATGAGCAGTTCTTC.

The V call is TRBV9, the J call TRBJ2-5, with TRBD2 matching 7 bases. Germline CDR1 SGDLS, CDR2 YYNGEE. CDR3 length: 15 residues. V lost 3 bases and J lost 3; bases outside the gene matches: 8. The chain's CDR3 is CASSAPGTTKETQYF. The CDR3 DNA sequence: TGTGCCAGCAGCGCCCCCGGGACTACAAAAGAGACCCAGTACTTC.

The chain carries TRBV18 and TRBJ1-4; no reliable D call. Germline V gene sequence: CDR1 KGHSH, CDR2 LQKENI. V was shortened by 3 bases and J by 4 bases, with 6 bases between the two germline ends. CDR3 size: 13 residues. In DNA form, the CDR3 reads TGTGCCAGCTCACCTGGGGTTAATGAAAAACTGTTTTTT. As protein: CASSPGVNEKLFF. Full variable domain (missing parts from reference TRBV18 and TRBJ1-4): NAGVMQNPRHLVRRRGQEARLRCSPMKGHSHVYWYRQLPEEGLKFMVYLQKENIIDESGMPKERFSAEFPKEGPSILRIQQVVRGDSAAYFCASSPGVNEKLFFGSGTQLSVL.